This TCR beta chain comes out of a study of shared clonotypes between healthy human individuals. TCRdb's copy holds only in-frame clones and misses some; the assay was immunoSEQ multiplex PCR. The data contain under 1,100,000 clones, under 80% of them singletons. Germline-derived CDR1 and CDR2 are KGHSH and LQKENI. This CDR3 spans 16 amino acids. J lost 9 bases, V lost 3 bases, and 7 bases had no gene match. The source is a man aged 18 to 30 in good health. The chain employs TRBV18 and TRBJ2-1, with TRBD2 identical over 14 bases. Sequencing was carried out using memory CD4+ T cells sorted from blood. As for subset: CD45RA-negative fraction. The CDR3 here is CASSPPGLAGDGEQFF. Written as DNA, the CDR3 is TGTGCCAGCTCACCTCCGGGACTAGCGGGAGACGGTGAGCAGTTCTTC.